At least ten counts were recorded for the clone carrying this T cell receptor (beta chain). Its antigen is not identified. This entry belongs to a study of Graves' ophthalmopathy and Graves' hyperthyroidism. Whole-study context: Blood was drawn at initial diagnosis, before any treatment. Study observations and caveats: Ophthalmopathy versus stable hyperthyroidism: 13-signature model gave 85% to 90% sensitivity, roughly 81% specificity. A majority of expanded thyroid clonotypes exceeding 0.001 frequency were likewise present in blood.

Amplifying from RNA transcripts, the study obtained TCR beta CDR3 regions. The authors performed first-round RT-PCR with HTBI primers and then a second-round multiplex PCR. TCRdb re-derived calls from the multiplex PCR reads in MiXCR, one entry per CDR3 protein. This table holds 500,000 to 800,000 distinct CDR3 sequences, over 40% found once. Trimming removed 6 bases at V and 11 bases at J, with 25 bases between. This CDR3 is built from 14 residues. Germline assignment: CDR1 SQVTM and CDR2 ANQGSEA. The source of this sequence is an adult man with Graves' ophthalmopathy. V is TRBV29-1 and J is TRBJ1-1; possibly TRBD1 for D (6 bases). The specimen was peripheral blood. The CDR3 nucleotides are TGCAGCGTAACTGGGGGCAGCGAATGGGAGAGGGCTTTCTTT. Protein sequence: CSVTGGSEWERAFF.